A single sample is the source of the 15 T cell receptor beta chains below, sequenced in a study of beta chain features in type 1 diabetes. The whole isolated RNA underwent reverse transcription, so sequencing captured expressed TCRB transcripts. Only in-frame clones appear in the TCRdb table, and some are missing; sequencing was by immunoSEQ multiplex PCR. The data contain 150,000 or so clones, 9% to 10% of them singletons. Material: central memory CD4+ T cells from blood. The receptors derive from a woman in her forties in good health.

This clone has only a few counts. The chain links TRBV7-8 to TRBJ2-1; TRBD2 aligns across 11 bases. From germline, CDR1 is SGHVS and CDR2 FQNEAQ. The CDR3 covers 15 residues. V lost 10 bases, J lost 6 bases, and 11 bases stayed unmatched. CDR3 nucleotides: TGTGCCACCGAGGGTGTAGCGGGGGGGATCAATGAGCAGTTCTTC. Translation: CATEGVAGGINEQFF.

This clone was observed many times. The chain combines TRBV14 with TRBJ1-5; D is undetermined. Trimming shortened V by 1 base and J by 5 bases, and 6 bases separated the two germline ends. The CDR3 is 13 residues long. CDR1 is SGHDN, CDR2 FVKESK, per germline. In DNA, the CDR3 is TGTGCCAGCAGCCAAGGTGGGCATCAGCCCCAGCATTTT. This codes for CASSQGGHQPQHF.

The table lists this clone with a few counts. The chain joins TRBV5-1 to TRBJ1-5; no clear D gene. The V gene's germline CDR1 is SGHRS and CDR2 YFSETQ. The CDR3 length is 13 residues. Trimming cost V 3 bases and J 2 bases, with 6 bases left between them. As DNA, the CDR3 is TGCGCCAGCAGCTCCCAGGGCAATCAGCCCCAGCATTTT. Its protein is CASSSQGNQPQHF.

This clone was counted ten times or more. This chain uses TRBV11-2 with TRBJ2-3, with TRBD2 matching 7 bases. J gave up 8 bases and V 3 bases, and 2 bases lay outside the gene matches. This CDR3 contains 12 residues. Germline-derived CDR1 and CDR2 are SGHAT and FQNNGV. In DNA form, the CDR3 reads TGTGCCAGCAGCTTGGTAGCGGGTACGCAGTATTTT. Translating gives CASSLVAGTQYF.

The chain combines TRBV6-1 with TRBJ2-1; a possible D gene is TRBD1 (6 bases). The CDR3 contains 15 residues. Germline V gene sequence: CDR1 MNHNS, CDR2 SASEGT. V shed 7 bases and J shed 4 bases, with 17 bases lying between them. The CDR3 reads CASTPLDRFYNEQFF. DNA of the CDR3: TGTGCCAGCACGCCTTTAGACAGGTTTTACAATGAGCAGTTCTTC.

This clone came up a few times. The chain carries TRBV5-1 and TRBJ1-1, with 7 bases that match TRBD1. There are 13 residues in the CDR3. J gave up 9 bases and V 3 bases, and 8 bases lay outside the gene matches. In germline, CDR1 is SGHRS, CDR2 YFSETQ. The CDR3 DNA follows: TGCGCCAGCAGCTCCCAGGGGGGCCCGAAAGCTTTCTTT. Its protein is CASSSQGGPKAFF.

V gene TRBV6-1 combines with J gene TRBJ1-6; D not resolved. There are 11 residues in the CDR3. The germline CDR1 and CDR2 sequences are MNHNS and SASEGT. The ends were cut back, 6 bases at V and 7 bases at J, with 4 bases in the middle. The CDR3 here is CASRANSPLHF. CDR3 DNA sequence: TGTGCCAGCAGGGCAAATTCACCCCTCCACTTT.

This clone turned up a few times. The gene calls are TRBV5-1 and TRBJ2-3; D is unresolved. Trimming left V 3 bases short and J 5 bases short, with 13 bases between. Germline assignment: CDR1 SGHRS and CDR2 YFSETQ. This CDR3 spans 14 amino acids. The CDR3 here is CASSSNSPLDTQYF. Here the CDR3 DNA reads TGCGCCAGCAGCTCGAACAGTCCGCTAGATACGCAGTATTTT.

A few counts support this clone. The rearrangement joins TRBV7-9 to TRBJ2-7; tentative D call: TRBD2 (5 bases). The CDR3 totals 14 residues. Germline V gives CDR1 SEHNR, CDR2 FQNEAQ (reference sequence). Deletions cut 4 bases from V and 6 bases from J, with 16 bases between. The CDR3 sequence: CASSYTSFLGEQYF. CDR3 bases: TGTGCCAGCAGCTACACTAGTTTCCTGGGCGAGCAGTACTTC. Combining the CDR3 with reference TRBV7-9 and TRBJ2-7 gives the whole variable domain DTGVSQNPRHKITKRGQNVTFRCDPISEHNRLYWYRQTLGQGPEFLTYFQNEAQLEKSRLLSDRFSAERPKGSFSTLEIQRTEQGDSAMYLCASSYTSFLGEQYFGPGTRLTVT.

The chain links TRBV7-2 to TRBJ1-1; D uncertain. The V and J ends lost 2 bases and 4 bases respectively, with 23 bases between them. Per the germline V gene, CDR1 is SGHTA and CDR2 is FQGNSA. The CDR3 consists of 18 residues. The CDR3 sequence is CASSLTRPGHLGSTEAFF. As DNA, the CDR3 is TGTGCCAGCAGCTTAACCCGACCGGGCCACCTGGGGAGCACTGAAGCTTTCTTT.

The chain uses TRBV29-1 and TRBJ2-5; weak D call: TRBD1 (6 bases). The CDR3 has 13 amino acids. The V gene's germline CDR1 is SQVTM and CDR2 ANQGSEA. Trimming took 4 bases from V and 4 from J, leaving 13 bases between them. DNA for the CDR3: TGCAGCGTTGCCAGGGGTTTTATAGAGACCCAGTACTTC. Residues: CSVARGFIETQYF.

The V gene is TRBV28, the J gene TRBJ2-5; 11 bases map to TRBD2. The J call may not be correct, given that the DNA end is closer to TRBJ2-7. Germline-derived CDR1 and CDR2 are MDHEN and SYDVKM. This CDR3 contains 15 residues. CDR3 sequence (DNA): TGTGCCAGCAGAGCCGAGACTAGCGGGGCATACGAGCAGTACTTC. Translation gives CASRAETSGAYEQYF.

V gene TRBV2 combines with J gene TRBJ1-5, with D uncertain. Trimming shortened V by 4 bases and J by 2 bases, and 12 bases separated the two germline ends. The CDR3 consists of 15 residues. Germline lookup yields CDR1 SNHLY and CDR2 FYNNEI. CDR3 sequence: CASSARSGGNQPQHF. The CDR3 region has the DNA TGTGCCAGCAGTGCCCGGAGCGGTGGCAATCAGCCCCAGCATTTT.

This clone was counted between two and nine times. The rearrangement links TRBV9 to TRBJ1-4; TRBD1 is a possible D gene (5 bases). The germline V gene encodes CDR1 SGDLS and CDR2 YYNGEE. The V end lost 0 bases, the J end lost 8 bases, and 11 bases lay between the germline ends. This CDR3 is built from 14 residues. CDR3 residues: CASSVDWRGEKLFF. In nucleotides, the CDR3 is TGTGCCAGCAGCGTAGACTGGAGGGGCGAAAAACTGTTTTTT.

This clone was detected a few times. The gene calls are TRBV5-1 and TRBJ1-6, with 9 positions matching TRBD1. Per germline, CDR1 SGHRS and CDR2 YFSETQ. The CDR3 is 16 amino acids. After removal of 4 bases from V and 7 bases from J, the junction contained 9 bases not matched to a gene. The CDR3 reads CASSGTQGARNSPLHF. CDR3 bases: TGCGCCAGCAGCGGAACACAGGGGGCGAGGAATTCACCCCTCCACTTT.